This TCR beta chain was obtained from a study of CD8 T cells in Susac syndrome. cDNA came from roughly 0.53 to 1 ug RNA primed by random hexamers. The immunoSEQ assay covered 54 Vbeta and 13 Jbeta segments for CDR3. TCRdb re-called the immunoSEQ multiplex PCR reads through MiXCR, storing one row per CDR3 protein. The sample has some 300,000 distinct CDR3 sequences; about 88% are singletons. Germline loops: CDR1 SEHNR, CDR2 FQNEAQ (reference sequence). The V end was cut by 5 bases, the J end by 4 bases, with 9 bases between. The CDR3 runs 13 residues. Sequencing of TCR beta was performed on blood CD8+ and CD4+ T cells. The multiple sclerosis controls consisted of treatment-naive patients with relapsing-remitting disease, either stable or active. Both CD4+ and CD8+ T cells were negatively isolated, and TEMRA cells underwent FACS enrichment.

The source material was CD8+ T cells from PBMCs. V gene TRBV7-9 combines with J gene TRBJ2-1; no clear D. The source of this sequence is a human donor with multiple sclerosis. Here the CDR3 reads CASSPNLYNEQFF. The CDR3 nucleotides are TGTGCCAGCAGCCCTAACCTGTACAATGAGCAGTTCTTC.